This TCR beta chain was documented in a study of blood T cell repertoires in COVID-19. At the level of the study: The United States, Italy and Spain were the sources of the acute and convalescent COVID-19 samples.

Using immunoSEQ multiplex PCR, the repertoire was profiled, and TCRdb retains in-frame clones only, with some absent. The data show 170,000 or so clones, 70% to 90% seen once. Germline values: CDR1 KGHDR, CDR2 SFDVKD. J lost 2 bases, V lost 4 bases, and 5 bases had no gene match. The CDR3 is 16 amino acids. The source material was peripheral blood. The chain couples TRBV24-1 to TRBJ1-5, with 9 bases identical to TRBD1. This receptor was identified in a man between 45 and 60 years old with active or convalescent COVID-19. CDR3 in DNA: TGTGCCACCAGTGAACCGGGACAGGGCGGCAATCAGCCCCAGCATTTT. It is translated as CATSEPGQGGNQPQHF.